The present entry profiles one T cell receptor (beta chain) with its context. Generated by immunoSEQ multiplex PCR, the TCRdb table keeps only in-frame clones and is missing some. The repertoire holds 53,000 or so clones, with approximately 84% as singletons. The data stem from a study of OX40 agonist ivuxolimab in advanced cancers. As for the study in general: Patients' therapy was ivuxolimab, an antibody that acts as an agonist of OX40 (CD134). In this trial design, patients received ivuxolimab intravenously at 0.01 to 10 mg/kg every 2 weeks.

Germline loops: CDR1 SGHRS, CDR2 YFSETQ. The ends were cut back, 1 base at V and 2 bases at J, with 12 bases in the middle. This CDR3 spans 15 amino acids. Sequencing used CD4+ or CD8+ T cells sorted from blood, obtained in a trial of the OX40 agonist ivuxolimab. This TCR was recovered from an adult with an advanced solid tumor such as melanoma, head and neck, liver or kidney cancer. The chain employs TRBV5-1 and TRBJ2-5, with D unclear. DNA for the CDR3: TGCGCCAGCAGCTTGTTCGGCAGGCAACAAGAGACCCAGTACTTC. This gives the protein CASSLFGRQQETQYF.